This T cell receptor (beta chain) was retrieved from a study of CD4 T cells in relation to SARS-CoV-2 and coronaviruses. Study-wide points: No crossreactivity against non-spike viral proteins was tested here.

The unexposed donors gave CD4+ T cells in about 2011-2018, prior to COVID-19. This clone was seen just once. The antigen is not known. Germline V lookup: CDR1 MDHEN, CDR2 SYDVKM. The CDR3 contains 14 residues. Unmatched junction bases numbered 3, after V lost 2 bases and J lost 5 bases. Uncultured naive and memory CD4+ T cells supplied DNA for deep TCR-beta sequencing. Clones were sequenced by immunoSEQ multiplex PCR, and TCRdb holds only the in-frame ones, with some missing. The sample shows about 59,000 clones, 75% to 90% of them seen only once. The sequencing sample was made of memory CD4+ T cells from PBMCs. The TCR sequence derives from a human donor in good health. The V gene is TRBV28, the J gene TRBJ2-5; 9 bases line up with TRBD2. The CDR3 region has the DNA TGTGCCAGCAGTTTAAGCGGGGGGAAGGAGACCCAGTACTTC. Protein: CASSLSGGKETQYF.